Given below is one TCR beta chain in context. The antigen remains unidentified. TCRdb passed the reads through MiXCR, listing each CDR3 protein once. The table shows about half a million distinct CDR3 sequences, with about two fifths occurring only once. CDR3 length equals 13 residues. V was trimmed by 0 bases and J by 5 bases, leaving 11 bases between them. Germline V CDR1 and CDR2: GTSNPN, SVGIG (reference sequence). The data were taken from a study of T cell repertoires in cytomegalovirus infection. Whole-study context: It was the public TCR beta signatures that indicated both CMV infection and matching HLA type.

The study, taken as a whole, reports: There were HLA-C-restricted CMV-specific TCR beta clonotypes dominating the ex vivo response.

The chain joins TRBV30 to TRBJ2-7, with D tentatively TRBD2 (6 bases). The clonotype was recovered from a human donor in good health (CMV status not recorded). Some clones in this sample may be carry-over from other donors' samples. Specimen: cultured PBMCs, collected from culture after CMV antigen stimulation. This CDR3 reads CAWSVGRFDEQYF. The CDR3 bases are TGTGCCTGGAGTGTGGGGAGGTTTGACGAGCAGTACTTC.